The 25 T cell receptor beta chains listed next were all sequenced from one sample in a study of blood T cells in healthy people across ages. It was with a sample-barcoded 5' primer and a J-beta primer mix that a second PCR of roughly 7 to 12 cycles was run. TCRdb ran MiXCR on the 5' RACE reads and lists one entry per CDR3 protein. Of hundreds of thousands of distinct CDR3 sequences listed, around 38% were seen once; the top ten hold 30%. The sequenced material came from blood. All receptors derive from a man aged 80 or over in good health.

The CDR3 is CASSLGTGAGETQYF. In DNA form, the CDR3 reads TGTGCCAGCAGTCTCGGAACGGGGGCGGGGGAGACCCAGTACTTC. The J gene is TRBJ2-5, the V gene TRBV7-9; D assignment may be TRBD1 or TRBD2 (6 bases each). The CDR3 sequence is 15 residues long. Germline V gives CDR1 SEHNR, CDR2 FQNEAQ (reference sequence). Trimming took off 6 bases at V and 5 bases at J, with 19 bases between the two ends.

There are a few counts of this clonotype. CDR3 sequence: CSAPRTYNEQYF. DNA of the CDR3: TGCAGCGCCCCACGGACCTACAATGAGCAGTACTTC. The chain joins TRBV29-1 to TRBJ2-7; no clear D gene. The CDR3 contains 12 residues. V was shortened by 7 bases and J by 7 bases, with 17 bases between the two germline ends. CDR1 is SQVTM, CDR2 ANQGSEA, per germline.

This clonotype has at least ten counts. In nucleotides, the CDR3 is TGTGCTAGTGGTTTGGTACTAGGTAACACCTACGAGCAGTACTTC. Amino acid sequence: CASGLVLGNTYEQYF. This chain joins TRBV12-5 and TRBJ2-7; D might be TRBD2 (5 bases). The CDR3 runs 15 residues. Germline CDR1 LGHNT, CDR2 FRNRAP. V shed 0 bases and J shed 2 bases, with 11 bases lying between them. Full variable domain (rest looked up from reference TRBV12-5 and TRBJ2-7): DARVTQTPRHKVTEMGQEVTMRCQPILGHNTVFWYRQTMMQGLELLAYFRNRAPLDDSGMPKDRFSAEMPDATLATLKIQPSEPRDSAVYFCASGLVLGNTYEQYFGPGTRLTVT.

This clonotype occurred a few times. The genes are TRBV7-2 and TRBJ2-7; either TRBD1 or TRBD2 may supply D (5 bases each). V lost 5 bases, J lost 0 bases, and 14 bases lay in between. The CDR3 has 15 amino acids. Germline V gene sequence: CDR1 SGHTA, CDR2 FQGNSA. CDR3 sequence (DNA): TGTGCCAGCAGCGCCTCCGGGACCCACTCCTACGAGCAGTACTTC. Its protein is CASSASGTHSYEQYF.

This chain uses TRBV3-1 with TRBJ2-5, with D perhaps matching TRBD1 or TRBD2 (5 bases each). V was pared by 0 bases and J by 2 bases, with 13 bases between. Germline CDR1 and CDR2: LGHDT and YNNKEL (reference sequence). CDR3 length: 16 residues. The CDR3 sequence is CASSQDLRDGQETQYF. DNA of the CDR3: TGTGCCAGCAGCCAAGATCTTAGGGACGGGCAAGAGACCCAGTACTTC.

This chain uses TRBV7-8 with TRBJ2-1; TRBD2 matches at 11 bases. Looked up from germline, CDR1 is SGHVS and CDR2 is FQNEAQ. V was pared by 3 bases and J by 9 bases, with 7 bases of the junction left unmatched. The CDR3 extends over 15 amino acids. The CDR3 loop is CASSLRTGTSGEQFF. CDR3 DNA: TGTGCCAGCAGCTTGAGGACGGGGACTAGCGGTGAGCAGTTCTTC. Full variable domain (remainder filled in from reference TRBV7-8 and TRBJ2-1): GAGVSQSPRYKVAKRGQDVALRCDPISGHVSLFWYQQALGQGPEFLTYFQNEAQLDKSGLPSDRFFAERPEGSVSTLKIQRTQQEDSAVYLCASSLRTGTSGEQFFGPGTRLTVL.

CDR3 in DNA: TGCAGTGCTAGAGCTCAGAGCGGGAGGACCTTCAACAATGAGCAGTTCTTC. This encodes CSARAQSGRTFNNEQFF. This rearrangement joins TRBV20-1 to TRBJ2-1; TRBD2 matches at 9 bases. The CDR3 contains 17 residues. Germline lookup yields CDR1 DFQATT and CDR2 SNEGSKA (reference sequence). V shed 1 base and J 5 bases; nucleotides not matched to a gene: 12.

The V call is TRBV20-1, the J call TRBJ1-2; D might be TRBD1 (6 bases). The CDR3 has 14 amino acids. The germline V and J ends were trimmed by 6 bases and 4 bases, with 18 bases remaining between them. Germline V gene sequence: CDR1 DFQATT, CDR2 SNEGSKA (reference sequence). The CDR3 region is CSAVPVTGIYGYTF. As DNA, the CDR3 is TGCAGTGCGGTTCCTGTTACAGGGATCTATGGCTACACCTTC.

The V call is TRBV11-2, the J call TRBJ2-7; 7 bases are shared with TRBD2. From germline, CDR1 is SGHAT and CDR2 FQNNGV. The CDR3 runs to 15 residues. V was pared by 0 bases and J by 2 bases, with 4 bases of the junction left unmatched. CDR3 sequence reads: CASSLDLGGAYEQYF. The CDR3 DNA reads TGTGCCAGCAGCTTAGATCTGGGGGGGGCCTACGAGCAGTACTTC.

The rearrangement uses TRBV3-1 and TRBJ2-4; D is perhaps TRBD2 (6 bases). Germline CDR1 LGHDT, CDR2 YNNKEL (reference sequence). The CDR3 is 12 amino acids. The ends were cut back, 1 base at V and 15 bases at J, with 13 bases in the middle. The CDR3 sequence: CASSQGEARPYF. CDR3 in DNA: TGTGCCAGCAGCCAAGGGGAGGCTAGGCCGTACTTC.

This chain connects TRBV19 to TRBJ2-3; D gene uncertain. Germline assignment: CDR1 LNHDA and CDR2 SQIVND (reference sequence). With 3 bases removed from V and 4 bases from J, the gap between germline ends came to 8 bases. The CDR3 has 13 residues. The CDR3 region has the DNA TGTGCCAGTAGTATGGGTAATGCAGATACGCAGTATTTT. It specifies CASSMGNADTQYF.

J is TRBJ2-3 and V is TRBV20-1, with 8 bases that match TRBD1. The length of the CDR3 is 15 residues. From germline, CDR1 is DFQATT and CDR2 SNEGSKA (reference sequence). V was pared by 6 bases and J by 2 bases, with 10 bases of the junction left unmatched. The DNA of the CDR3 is TGCAGTGCGGAAGACCCAGGGGGCCCCACAGATACGCAGTATTTT. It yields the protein CSAEDPGGPTDTQYF.

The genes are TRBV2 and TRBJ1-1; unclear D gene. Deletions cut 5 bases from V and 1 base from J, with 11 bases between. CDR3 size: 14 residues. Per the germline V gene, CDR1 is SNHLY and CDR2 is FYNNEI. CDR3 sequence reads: CASSIGGRNTEAFF. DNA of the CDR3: TGTGCCAGCAGTATTGGCGGCCGGAACACTGAAGCTTTCTTT.

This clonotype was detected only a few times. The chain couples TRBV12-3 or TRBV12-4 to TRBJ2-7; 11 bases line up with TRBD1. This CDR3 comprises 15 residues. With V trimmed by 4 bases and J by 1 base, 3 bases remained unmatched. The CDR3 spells CASSYGQGASYEQYF. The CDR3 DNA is TGTGCCAGCAGTTACGGACAGGGGGCATCCTACGAGCAGTACTTC.

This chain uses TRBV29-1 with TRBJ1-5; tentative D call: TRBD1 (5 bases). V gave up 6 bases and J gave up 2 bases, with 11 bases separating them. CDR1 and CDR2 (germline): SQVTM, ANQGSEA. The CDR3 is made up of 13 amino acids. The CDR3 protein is CSVGVDGNQPQHF. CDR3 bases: TGCAGCGTAGGGGTAGACGGCAATCAGCCCCAGCATTTT.

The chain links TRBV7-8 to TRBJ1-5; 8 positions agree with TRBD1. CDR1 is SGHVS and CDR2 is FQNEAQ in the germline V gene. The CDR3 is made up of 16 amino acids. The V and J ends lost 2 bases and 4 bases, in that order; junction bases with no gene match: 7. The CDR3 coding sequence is TGTGCCAGCAGCTTAATTGACAGGGGCCTGAATCAGCCCCAGCATTTT. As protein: CASSLIDRGLNQPQHF.

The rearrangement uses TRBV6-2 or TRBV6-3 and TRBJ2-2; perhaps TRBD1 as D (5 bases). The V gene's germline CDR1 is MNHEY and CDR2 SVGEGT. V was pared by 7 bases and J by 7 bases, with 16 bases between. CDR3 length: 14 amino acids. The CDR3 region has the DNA TGTGCCAGCATGGGGCCCGGGTACATCGGGGAGCTGTTTTTT. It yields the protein CASMGPGYIGELFF.

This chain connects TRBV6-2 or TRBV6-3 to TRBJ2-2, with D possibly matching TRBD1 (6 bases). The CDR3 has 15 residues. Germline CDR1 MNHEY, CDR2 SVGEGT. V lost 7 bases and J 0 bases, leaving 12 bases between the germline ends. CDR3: CASTSGTPNTGELFF. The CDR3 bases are TGTGCCAGCACCTCCGGGACACCGAACACCGGGGAGCTGTTTTTT.

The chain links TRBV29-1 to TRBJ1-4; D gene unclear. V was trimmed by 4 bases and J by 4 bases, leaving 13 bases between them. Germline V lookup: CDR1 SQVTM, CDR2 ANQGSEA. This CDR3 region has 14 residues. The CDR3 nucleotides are TGCAGCGTTGGACAAGGAGGCCTTAATGAAAAACTGTTTTTT. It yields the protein CSVGQGGLNEKLFF.

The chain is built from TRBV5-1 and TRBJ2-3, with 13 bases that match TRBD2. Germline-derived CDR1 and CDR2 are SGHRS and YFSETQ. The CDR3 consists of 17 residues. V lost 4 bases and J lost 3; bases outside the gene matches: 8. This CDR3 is CASSTWTSGGITDTQYF. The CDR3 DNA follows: TGCGCCAGCAGCACGTGGACTAGCGGGGGAATAACAGATACGCAGTATTTT.

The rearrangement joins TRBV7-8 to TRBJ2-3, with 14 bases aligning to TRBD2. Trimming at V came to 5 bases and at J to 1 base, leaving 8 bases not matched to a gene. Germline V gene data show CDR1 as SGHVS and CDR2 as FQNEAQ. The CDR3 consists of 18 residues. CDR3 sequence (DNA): TGTGCCAGCAGCCGGACTAGCGGGGGGTCGAAAGGCACAGATACGCAGTATTTT. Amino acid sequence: CASSRTSGGSKGTDTQYF.

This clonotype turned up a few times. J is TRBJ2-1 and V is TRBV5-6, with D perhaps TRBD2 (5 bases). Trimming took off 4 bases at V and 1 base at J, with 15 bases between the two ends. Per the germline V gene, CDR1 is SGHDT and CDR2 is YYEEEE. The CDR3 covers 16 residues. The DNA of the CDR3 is TGTGCCAGCAGCCCCATCCTAGCCTCTTCCTACAATGAGCAGTTCTTC. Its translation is CASSPILASSYNEQFF.

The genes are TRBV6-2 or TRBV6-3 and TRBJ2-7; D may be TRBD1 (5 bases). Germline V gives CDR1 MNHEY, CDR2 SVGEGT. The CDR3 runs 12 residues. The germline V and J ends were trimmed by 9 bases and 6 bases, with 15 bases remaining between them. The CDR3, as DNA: TGTGCCAGTAACAGGTTGTTGGGCGAGCAGTACTTC. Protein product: CASNRLLGEQYF.

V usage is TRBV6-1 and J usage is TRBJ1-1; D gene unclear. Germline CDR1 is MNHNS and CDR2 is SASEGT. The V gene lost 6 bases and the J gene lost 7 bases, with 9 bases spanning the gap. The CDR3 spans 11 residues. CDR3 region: CASRVPHEAFF. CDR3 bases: TGTGCCAGCAGGGTACCCCATGAAGCTTTCTTT.

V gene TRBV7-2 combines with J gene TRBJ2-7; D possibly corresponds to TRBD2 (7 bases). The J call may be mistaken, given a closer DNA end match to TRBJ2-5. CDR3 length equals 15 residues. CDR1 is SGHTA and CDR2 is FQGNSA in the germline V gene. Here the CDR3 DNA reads TGTGCCAGCAGCTTAGGGGGGGGGCTACAAGAGACCCAGTACTTC. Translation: CASSLGGGLQETQYF.